The clone carrying this TCR beta chain was found a few times. Its cognate antigen is unknown. This sample was taken from a study of T cell repertoires in cytomegalovirus infection. Study-level information: Well-studied HLA-B-restricted CMV epitopes were used in the study alongside recently identified HLA-C-restricted ones. Signatures in public TCR beta sequences pointed to both CMV infection and matching HLA type. Study observations and caveats: Across the ex vivo response, the dominant clonotypes were HLA-C-restricted CMV-specific TCR beta clonotypes.

CDR1 and CDR2 (germline): MGHDK, SYGVNS. The CDR3 covers 14 residues. V lost 0 bases and J 6 bases, leaving 11 bases between the germline ends. TCRdb independently ran MiXCR on the reads; one entry per CDR3 protein. Among about 900,000 distinct CDR3 sequences, around a third were seen once, and the ten largest hold around an eighth. This specimen was cultured CD8+ T cells from PBMCs, taken from culture after CMV antigen stimulation. The rearrangement links TRBV25-1 to TRBJ1-2; D remains ambiguous. The source of this sequence is a human donor in good health (CMV status not recorded). Some clones in this sample may be carry-over from other donors' samples. The CDR3: CASSEYRAEDGYTF. In DNA form, the CDR3 reads TGTGCCAGCAGTGAATACCGAGCAGAGGATGGCTACACCTTC.